This TCR beta chain was sequenced for a study of blood T cell repertoires in COVID-19. Overall study context: T cells, B-cell-depleted T cells, or PBMCs provided the cDNA or gDNA that served as material.

In the original workflow: Nucleated cell counts were estimated from reference gene primer amplification. Libraries were prepared by immunoSEQ multiplex PCR; TCRdb keeps only in-frame clonotypes and omits some of them. V and J calls and clone size are copied from that table; D and trimming were computed from the DNA. Among tens of thousands of clones, approximately 90% were seen once, and the ten largest hold over 2.5%. Germline V CDR1 and CDR2: SGHTA, FQGNSA. The V end was cut by 3 bases, the J end by 2 bases, with 9 bases between. The CDR3 spans 14 residues. The J gene is TRBJ2-3, the V gene TRBV7-2; no clear D gene. Input material: peripheral blood. The sequence was obtained from a woman aged 80 or over with acute or convalescent COVID-19. The CDR3 sequence is CASSFDSPTDTQYF. For the CDR3, the DNA is TGTGCCAGCAGCTTCGACTCGCCCACAGATACGCAGTATTTT. Supplemented by reference TRBV7-2 and TRBJ2-3, the full variable domain reads GAGVSQSPSNKVTEKGKDVELRCDPISGHTALYWYRQSLGQGLEFLIYFQGNSAPDKSGLPSDRFSAERTGGSVSTLTIQRTQQEDSAVYLCASSFDSPTDTQYFGPGTRLTVL.